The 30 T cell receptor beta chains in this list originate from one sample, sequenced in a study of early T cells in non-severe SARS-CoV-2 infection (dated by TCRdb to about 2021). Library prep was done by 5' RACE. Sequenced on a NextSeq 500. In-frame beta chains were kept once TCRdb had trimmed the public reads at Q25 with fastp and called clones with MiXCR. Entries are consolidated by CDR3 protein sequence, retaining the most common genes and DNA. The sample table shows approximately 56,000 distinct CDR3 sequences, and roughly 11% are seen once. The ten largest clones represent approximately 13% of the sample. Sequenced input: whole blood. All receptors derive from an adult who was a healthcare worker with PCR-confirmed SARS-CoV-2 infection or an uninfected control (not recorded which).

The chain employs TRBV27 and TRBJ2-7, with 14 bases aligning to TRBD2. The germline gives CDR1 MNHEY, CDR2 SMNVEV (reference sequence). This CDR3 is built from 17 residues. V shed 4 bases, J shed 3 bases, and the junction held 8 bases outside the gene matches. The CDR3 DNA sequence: TGTGCCAGCAGTTCAACCCTGACTAGCGGGAGGGACTACGAGCAGTACTTC. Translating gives CASSSTLTSGRDYEQYF.

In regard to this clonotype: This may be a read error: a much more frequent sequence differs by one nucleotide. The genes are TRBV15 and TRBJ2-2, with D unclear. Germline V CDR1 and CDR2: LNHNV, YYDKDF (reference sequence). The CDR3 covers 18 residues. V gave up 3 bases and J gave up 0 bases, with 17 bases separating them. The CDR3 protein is CATSRVGITEPNTGELFF. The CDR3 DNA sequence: TGTGCCACCAGCAGGGTGGGGATTACAGAGCCGAACACCGGGGAGCTGTTTTTT.

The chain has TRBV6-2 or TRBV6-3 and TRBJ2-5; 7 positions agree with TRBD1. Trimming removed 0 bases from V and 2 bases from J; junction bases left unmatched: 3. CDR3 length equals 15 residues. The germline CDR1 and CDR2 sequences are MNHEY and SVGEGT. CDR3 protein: CASSYSGQVQETQYF. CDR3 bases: TGTGCCAGCAGTTACTCCGGACAGGTGCAAGAGACCCAGTACTTC.

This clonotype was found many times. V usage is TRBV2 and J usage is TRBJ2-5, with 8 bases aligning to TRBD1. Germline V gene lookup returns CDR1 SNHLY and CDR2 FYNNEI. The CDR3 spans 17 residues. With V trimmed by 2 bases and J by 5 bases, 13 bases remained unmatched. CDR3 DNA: TGTGCCAGCAGTGAATTCCTCCAGGGGGCGCGAAGGGAGACCCAGTACTTC. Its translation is CASSEFLQGARRETQYF.

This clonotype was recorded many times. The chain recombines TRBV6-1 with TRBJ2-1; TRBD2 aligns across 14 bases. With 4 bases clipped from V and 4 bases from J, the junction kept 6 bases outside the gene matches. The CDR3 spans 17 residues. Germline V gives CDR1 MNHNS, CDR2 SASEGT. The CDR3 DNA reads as TGTGCCAGCAGTGTGACTAGCGGGGGGGCCTTATACAATGAGCAGTTCTTC. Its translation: CASSVTSGGALYNEQFF.

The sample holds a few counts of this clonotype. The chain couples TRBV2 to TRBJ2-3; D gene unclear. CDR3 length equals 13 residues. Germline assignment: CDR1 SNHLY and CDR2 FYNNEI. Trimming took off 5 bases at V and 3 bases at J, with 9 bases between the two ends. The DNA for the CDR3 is TGTGCCAGCAGTACGACCCGGACAGATACGCAGTATTTT. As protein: CASSTTRTDTQYF.

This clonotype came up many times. CDR3 sequence: CASSSGQIEAFF. The CDR3 DNA reads as TGTGCCAGCAGTTCGGGACAGATTGAAGCTTTCTTT. This chain connects TRBV6-2 or TRBV6-3 to TRBJ1-1; 7 bases are shared with TRBD1. The germline V gene has CDR1 MNHEY and CDR2 SVGEGT. V trimming: 4 bases; J trimming: 7 bases; junction bases outside the gene matches: 3. The length of the CDR3 is 12 residues.

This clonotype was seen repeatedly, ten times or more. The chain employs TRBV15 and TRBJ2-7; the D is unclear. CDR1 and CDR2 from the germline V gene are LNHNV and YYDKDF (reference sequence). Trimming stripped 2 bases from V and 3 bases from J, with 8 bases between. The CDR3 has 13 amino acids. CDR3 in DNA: TGTGCCACCAGCAGACAATTCAACTACGAGCAGTACTTC. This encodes CATSRQFNYEQYF. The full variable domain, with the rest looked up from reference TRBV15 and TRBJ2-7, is DAMVIQNPRYQVTQFGKPVTLSCSQTLNHNVMYWYQQKSSQAPKLLFHYYDKDFNNEADTPDNFQSRRPNTSFCFLDIRSPGLGDTAMYLCATSRQFNYEQYFGPGTRLTVT.

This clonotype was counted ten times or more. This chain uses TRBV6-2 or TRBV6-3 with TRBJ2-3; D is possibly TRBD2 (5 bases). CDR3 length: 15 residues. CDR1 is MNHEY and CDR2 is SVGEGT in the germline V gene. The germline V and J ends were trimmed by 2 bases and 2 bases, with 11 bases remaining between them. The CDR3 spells CASSYVGVNTDTQYF. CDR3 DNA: TGTGCCAGCAGTTACGTGGGAGTGAACACAGATACGCAGTATTTT.

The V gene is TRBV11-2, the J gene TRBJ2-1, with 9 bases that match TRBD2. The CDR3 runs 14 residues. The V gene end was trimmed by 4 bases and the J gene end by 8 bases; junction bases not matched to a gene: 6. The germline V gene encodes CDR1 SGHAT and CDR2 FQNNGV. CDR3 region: CASSSGLAGDEQFF. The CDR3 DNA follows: TGTGCCAGCAGCTCGGGACTAGCAGGGGATGAGCAGTTCTTC.

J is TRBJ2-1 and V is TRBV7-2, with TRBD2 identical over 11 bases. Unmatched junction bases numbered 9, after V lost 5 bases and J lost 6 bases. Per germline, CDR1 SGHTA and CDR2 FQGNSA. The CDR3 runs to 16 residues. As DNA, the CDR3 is TGTGCCAGCAGCCCGAGTATGGGACTAGCGGCCAATGAGCAGTTCTTC. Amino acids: CASSPSMGLAANEQFF.

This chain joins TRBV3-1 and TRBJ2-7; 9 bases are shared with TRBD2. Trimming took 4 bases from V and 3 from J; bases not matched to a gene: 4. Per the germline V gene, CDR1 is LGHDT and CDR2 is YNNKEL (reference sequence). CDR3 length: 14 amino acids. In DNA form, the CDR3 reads TGTGCCAGCAGCCGGAGACTAGCGGACTACGAGCAGTACTTC. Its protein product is CASSRRLADYEQYF.

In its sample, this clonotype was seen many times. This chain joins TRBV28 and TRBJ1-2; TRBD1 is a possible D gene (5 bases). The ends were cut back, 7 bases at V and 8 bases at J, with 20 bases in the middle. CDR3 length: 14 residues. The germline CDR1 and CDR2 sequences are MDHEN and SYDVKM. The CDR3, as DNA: TGTGCCAGCAAGGGGTTAGGGTCGCCCGGGGGCTACACCTTC. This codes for CASKGLGSPGGYTF.

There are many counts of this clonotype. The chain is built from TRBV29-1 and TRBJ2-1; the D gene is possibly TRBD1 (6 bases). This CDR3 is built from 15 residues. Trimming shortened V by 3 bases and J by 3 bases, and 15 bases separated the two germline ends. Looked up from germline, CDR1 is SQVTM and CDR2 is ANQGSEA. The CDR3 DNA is TGCAGCGTTGATAGTGGGCTAGGGGGCTACAATGAGCAGTTCTTC. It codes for CSVDSGLGGYNEQFF.

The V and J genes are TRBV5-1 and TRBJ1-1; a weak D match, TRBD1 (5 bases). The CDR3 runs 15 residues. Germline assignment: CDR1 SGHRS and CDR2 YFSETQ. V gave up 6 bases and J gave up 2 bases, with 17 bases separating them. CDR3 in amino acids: CASKVGGSLNTEAFF. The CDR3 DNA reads TGCGCCAGCAAAGTTGGGGGGAGTTTAAACACTGAAGCTTTCTTT.

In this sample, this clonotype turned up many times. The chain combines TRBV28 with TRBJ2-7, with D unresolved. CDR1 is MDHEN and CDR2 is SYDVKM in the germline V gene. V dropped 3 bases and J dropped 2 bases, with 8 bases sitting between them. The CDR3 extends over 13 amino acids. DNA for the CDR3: TGTGCCAGCAGTTTCCCTGAAACCTACGAGCAGTACTTC. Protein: CASSFPETYEQYF.

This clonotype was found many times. The DNA for the CDR3 is TGCAGTGCTGACGAGCGGGAACCCTACGAGCAGTACTTC. Encoded protein: CSADEREPYEQYF. V is TRBV20-1 and J is TRBJ2-7; 7 bases align to TRBD2. Trimming took 5 bases from V and 2 from J; bases not matched to a gene: 6. This CDR3 is built from 13 residues. Germline V gene lookup returns CDR1 DFQATT and CDR2 SNEGSKA (reference sequence).

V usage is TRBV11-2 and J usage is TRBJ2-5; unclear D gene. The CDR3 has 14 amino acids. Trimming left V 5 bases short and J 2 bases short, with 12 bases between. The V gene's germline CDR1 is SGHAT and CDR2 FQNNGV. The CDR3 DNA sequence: TGTGCCAGCAGCCCGACATTCTCGCAAGAGACCCAGTACTTC. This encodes CASSPTFSQETQYF.

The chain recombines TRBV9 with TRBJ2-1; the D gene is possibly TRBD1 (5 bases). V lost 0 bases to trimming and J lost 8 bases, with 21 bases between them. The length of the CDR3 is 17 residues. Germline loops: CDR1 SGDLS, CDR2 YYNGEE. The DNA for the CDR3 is TGTGCCAGCAGCGTAGGGGCAGGAGCAAGGGGTTCCCATGAGCAGTTCTTC. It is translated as CASSVGAGARGSHEQFF. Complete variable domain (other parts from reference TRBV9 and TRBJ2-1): DSGVTQTPKHLITATGQRVTLRCSPRSGDLSVYWYQQSLDQGLQFLIQYYNGEERAKGNILERFSAQQFPDLHSELNLSSLELGDSALYFCASSVGAGARGSHEQFFGPGTRLTVL.

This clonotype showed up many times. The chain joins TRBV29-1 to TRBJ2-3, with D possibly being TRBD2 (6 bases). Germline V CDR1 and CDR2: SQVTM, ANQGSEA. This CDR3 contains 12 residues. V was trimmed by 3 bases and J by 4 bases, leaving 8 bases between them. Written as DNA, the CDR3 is TGCAGCGTTGAGGAGGGATCAGATACGCAGTATTTT. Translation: CSVEEGSDTQYF.

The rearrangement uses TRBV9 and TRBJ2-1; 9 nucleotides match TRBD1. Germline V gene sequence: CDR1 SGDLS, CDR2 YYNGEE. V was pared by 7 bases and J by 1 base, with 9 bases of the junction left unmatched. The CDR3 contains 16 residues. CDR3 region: CASSRQGDWSYNEQFF. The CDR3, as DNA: TGTGCCAGCTCGAGACAGGGGGATTGGTCCTACAATGAGCAGTTCTTC.

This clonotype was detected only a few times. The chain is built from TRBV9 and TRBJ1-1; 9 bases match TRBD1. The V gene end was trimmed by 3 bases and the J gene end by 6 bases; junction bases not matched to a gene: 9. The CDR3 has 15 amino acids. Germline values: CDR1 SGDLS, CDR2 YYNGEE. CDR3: CASSGDREARAEAFF. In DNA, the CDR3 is TGTGCCAGCAGCGGGGACAGGGAGGCTCGGGCTGAAGCTTTCTTT.

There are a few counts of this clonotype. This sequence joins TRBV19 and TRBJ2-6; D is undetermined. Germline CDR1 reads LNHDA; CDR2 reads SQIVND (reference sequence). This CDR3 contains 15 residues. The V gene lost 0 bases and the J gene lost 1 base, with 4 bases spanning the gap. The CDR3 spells CASSIDPSGANVLTF. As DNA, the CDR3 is TGTGCCAGTAGTATAGATCCGTCTGGGGCCAACGTCCTGACTTTC.

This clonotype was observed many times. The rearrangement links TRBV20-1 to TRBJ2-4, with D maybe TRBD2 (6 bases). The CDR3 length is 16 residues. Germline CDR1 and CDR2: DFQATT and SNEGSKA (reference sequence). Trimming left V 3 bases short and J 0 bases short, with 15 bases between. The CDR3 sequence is CSARLKGTLAKNIQYF. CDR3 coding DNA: TGCAGTGCTAGGCTAAAGGGGACTTTAGCCAAAAACATTCAGTACTTC.

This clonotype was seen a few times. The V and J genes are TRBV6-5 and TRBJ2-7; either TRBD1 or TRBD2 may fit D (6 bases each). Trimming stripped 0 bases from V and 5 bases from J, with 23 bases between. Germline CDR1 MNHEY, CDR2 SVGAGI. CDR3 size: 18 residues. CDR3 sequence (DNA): TGTGCCAGCAGTTACTCGAGTTTGTCTGCGGGACAATCCCACGAGCAGTACTTC. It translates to CASSYSSLSAGQSHEQYF.

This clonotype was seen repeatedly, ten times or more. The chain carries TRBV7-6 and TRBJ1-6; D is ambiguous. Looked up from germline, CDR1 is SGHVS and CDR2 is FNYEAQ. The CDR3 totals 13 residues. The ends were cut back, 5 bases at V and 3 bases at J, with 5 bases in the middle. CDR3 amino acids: CASSRNYNSPLHF. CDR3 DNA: TGTGCCAGCAGCCGAAACTATAATTCACCCCTCCACTTT.

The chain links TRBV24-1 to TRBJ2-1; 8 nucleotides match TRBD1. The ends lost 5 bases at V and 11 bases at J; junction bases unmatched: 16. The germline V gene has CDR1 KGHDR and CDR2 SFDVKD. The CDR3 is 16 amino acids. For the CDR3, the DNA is TGTGCCACCAGTGGTCCTCGTGGACAGGGCTTCGGGAAGCAGTTCTTC. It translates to CATSGPRGQGFGKQFF.

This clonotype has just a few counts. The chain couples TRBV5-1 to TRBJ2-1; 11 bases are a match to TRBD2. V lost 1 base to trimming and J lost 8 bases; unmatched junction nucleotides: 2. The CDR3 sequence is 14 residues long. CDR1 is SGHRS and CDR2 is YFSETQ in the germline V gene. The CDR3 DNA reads TGCGCCAGCAGCTTGCTAGCGGGAGGCGATGAGCAGTTCTTC. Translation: CASSLLAGGDEQFF.

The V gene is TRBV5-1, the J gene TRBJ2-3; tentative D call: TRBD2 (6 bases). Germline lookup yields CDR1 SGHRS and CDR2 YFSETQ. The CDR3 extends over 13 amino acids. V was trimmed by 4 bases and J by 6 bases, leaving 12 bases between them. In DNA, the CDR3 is TGCGCCAGCAGCCTAAACGCGGGGGATACGCAGTATTTT. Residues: CASSLNAGDTQYF.

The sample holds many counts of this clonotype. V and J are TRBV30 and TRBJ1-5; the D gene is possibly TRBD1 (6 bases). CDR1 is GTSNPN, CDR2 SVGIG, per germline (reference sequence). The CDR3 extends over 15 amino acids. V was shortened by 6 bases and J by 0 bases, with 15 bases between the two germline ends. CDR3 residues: CACTEGDNSNQPQHF. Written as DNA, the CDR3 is TGTGCCTGTACAGAGGGGGATAATAGCAATCAGCCCCAGCATTTT. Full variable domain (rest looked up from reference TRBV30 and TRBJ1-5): SQTIHQWPATLVQPVGSPLSLECTVEGTSNPNLYWYRQAAGRGLQLLFYSVGIGQISSEVPQNLSASRPQDRQFILSSKKLLLSDSGFYLCACTEGDNSNQPQHFGDGTRLSIL.